This T cell receptor (beta chain) was observed in a study of blood T cell repertoires in COVID-19. The CDR3 is 14 amino acids. Trimming stripped 6 bases from V and 8 bases from J, with 16 bases between. Germline V gene sequence: CDR1 LNHDA, CDR2 SQIVND (reference sequence). Per the original methods: For nucleated cells, counts were estimated from reference gene primer amplification. Only in-frame clones appear in the TCRdb table, and some are missing; sequencing was by immunoSEQ multiplex PCR. V, J and clone size were drawn from that table, and D and trimming were deduced from the DNA. This repertoire shows tens of thousands of clones, 80% to 90% found once; its top ten account for 8%.

Sequenced input: peripheral blood. The J gene is TRBJ1-4, the V gene TRBV19; a weak D match, TRBD1 (5 bases). This clonotype was obtained from a man between 50 and 59 years old with acute or convalescent COVID-19. In DNA, the CDR3 is TGTGCCAGTAGCCGTCATGGGGCAGGGGAAAAACTGTTTTTT. It translates to CASSRHGAGEKLFF.